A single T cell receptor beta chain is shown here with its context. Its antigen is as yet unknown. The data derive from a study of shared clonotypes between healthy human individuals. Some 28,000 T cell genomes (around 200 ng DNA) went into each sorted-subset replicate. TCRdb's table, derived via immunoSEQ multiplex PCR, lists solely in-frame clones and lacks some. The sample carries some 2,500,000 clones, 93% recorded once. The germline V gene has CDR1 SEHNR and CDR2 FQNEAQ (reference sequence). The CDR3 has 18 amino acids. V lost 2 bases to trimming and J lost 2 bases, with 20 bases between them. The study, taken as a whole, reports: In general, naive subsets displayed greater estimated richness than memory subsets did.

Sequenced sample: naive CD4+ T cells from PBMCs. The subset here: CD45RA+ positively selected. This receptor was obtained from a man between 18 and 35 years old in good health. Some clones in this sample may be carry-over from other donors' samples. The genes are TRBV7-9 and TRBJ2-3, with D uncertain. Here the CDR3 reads CASSLWSVGGSYTDTQYF. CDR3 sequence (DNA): TGTGCCAGCAGCTTATGGTCCGTAGGCGGTTCTTACACAGATACGCAGTATTTT. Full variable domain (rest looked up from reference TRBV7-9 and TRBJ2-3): DTGVSQNPRHKITKRGQNVTFRCDPISEHNRLYWYRQTLGQGPEFLTYFQNEAQLEKSRLLSDRFSAERPKGSFSTLEIQRTEQGDSAMYLCASSLWSVGGSYTDTQYFGPGTRLTVL.